This T cell receptor (beta chain) was recovered during a study of human T cells and chemical hapten exposure (dated by TCRdb to the early 2020s). Some background on the complete study: For sensitization, 2% DPC in acetone was applied to an approximately 2 cm by approximately 2 cm area of upper inner arm skin. Blood for TCR sequencing was provided by twenty-nine alopecia patients at one to four time points (pre-sensitization, 2, 6 and 24 weeks). Patients additionally received weekly therapeutic DPC doses to the scalp throughout the roughly 24-week study period. Patch testing was done on the upper back using Finn chambers containing 0.01% DPC, and results were scored after 6 days according to International Contact Dermatitis Research Group standards. The study tracked peripheral blood TCR repertoire changes in vivo during primary and secondary sensitization to the hapten diphenylcyclopropenone (DPC) in alopecia patients. Blood was sampled from patients pre-sensitization (week 0) and at 2, 6 and about 24 weeks after DPC sensitization. The libraries were sequenced as a pool, and the TCR yield per sample differed mostly because of small variations in library volumes within the pool. Most of the patients in the cohort were female, and the cohort covered alopecia areata with under or over 50% scalp involvement, alopecia totalis and alopecia universalis.

The germline ends are 17 bases apart after V is trimmed by 2 bases and J by 6 bases. The CDR3 holds 16 amino acids from the cysteine to the phenylalanine. Only the CDR3 part of the read is kept: 48 bases, read in frame from the first base. Per the germline V gene (reference sequence), LNHDA is the CDR1 and SQIVND is the CDR2. For this clonotype: The antigen it recognizes is unknown. No base-level quality is on record; no much larger clone is a single base apart.

Summary of the overall study and its limitations: Because every patient had alopecia, a presumed autoimmune disease, the patients' immune response might differ from that of healthy individuals. The number of TCRs above 1 in 1000 frequency did not change with DPC sensitization; there was no evidence of global repertoire structure alterations. After repeated subsampling, the strength of the expansion versus patch-test correlation and the threshold at which it became significant changed. Compared with pre-sensitization or healthy control sets, expanded TCRs formed significantly more large CDR3 similarity clusters, which is consistent with antigen-driven responses. A positive correlation was found between the number of PT1 expanded TCRs and patch test score, with significance reached at thresholds 8, 16 and 32 but not 4.

What the time point label conveys for this sample: pre-sensitization, week 0. The treatment or condition label here, explained by the study, means: therapeutic diphenylcyclopropenone sensitization with weekly scalp DPC. At each patch-test visit, blood was drawn before the patch test was applied. Patients were eligible if aged 18 to 70, diagnosed with alopecia and judged suitable for DPC therapy, and pregnant patients were excluded. Total RNA was isolated from unfractionated whole blood collected in Tempus Blood RNA tubes. Library generation was performed with RACE. This sample was sequenced with a NextSeq 500. During library preparation, unique molecular identifiers were attached to individual cDNA molecules so that TCRs could be counted quantitatively and reproducibly. Both TCR alpha and TCR beta chains were sequenced from each blood RNA sample. The original methods were these. The median number of TCRs per sample was around 96,000, ranging from 23,224 to 690,600. V, J and CDR3 annotation of the TCR reads was carried out using the Decombinator software suite. Every sample was subsampled to the same number of TCRs (28,000) for the PS versus PT1 abundance plots. TCRs were defined as expanded if absent before sensitization and observed at least eight times at the 2-week time point. In TCRdb, the public reads were trimmed at Q25 with fastp and aligned with MiXCR, with productive beta chains retained. A single entry per CDR3 protein holds the most common genes and DNA from its merged rows. TCRdb's processing, not the authors', yielded these V and J calls. The sample includes tens of thousands of distinct CDR3 sequences, with 10% to 11% observed a single time. Jointly, the top ten make up 5% to 5.5% of the sample.

The source was whole blood, collected in connection with sensitization to the hapten diphenylcyclopropenone (DPC). The clonotype comes from a woman aged 50 to 60 with alopecia areata. Some clones in this sample may be carry-over from other donors' samples. The rearrangement combines TRBV19 with TRBJ2-1; the D gene is possibly TRBD1, with 7 bases matching. In nucleotides, the sequence is TGTGCCAGTAGTATACGGGGGACAGACCCTGGCAATGAGCAGTTCTTC. Its translation is CASSIRGTDPGNEQFF.